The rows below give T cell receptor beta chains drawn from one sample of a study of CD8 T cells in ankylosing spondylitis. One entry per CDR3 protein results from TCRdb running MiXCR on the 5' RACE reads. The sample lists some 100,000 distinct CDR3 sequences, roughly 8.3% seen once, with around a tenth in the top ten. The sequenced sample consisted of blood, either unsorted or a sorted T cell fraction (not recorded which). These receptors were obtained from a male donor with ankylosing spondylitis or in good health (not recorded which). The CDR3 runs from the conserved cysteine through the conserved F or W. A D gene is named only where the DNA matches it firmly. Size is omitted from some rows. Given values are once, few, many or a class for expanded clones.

CDR3aa: CASSPSRALVGKLFF; CDR3nt: TGTGCCAGCAGCCCCTCCCGGGCCTTAGTGGGAAAACTGTTTTTT; abundance: many; j_gene: TRBJ1-4; d_gene: .; v_gene: TRBV12-3/TRBV12-4
CDR3aa: CSACGLAGLQFF; CDR3nt: TGCAGTGCTTGTGGACTAGCGGGACTGCAGTTCTTC; abundance: many; j_gene: TRBJ2-1; d_gene: TRBD2; v_gene: TRBV20-1
CDR3aa: CASRHSNQPQHF; CDR3nt: TGTGCCAGTAGGCATAGCAATCAGCCCCAGCATTTT; abundance: many; j_gene: TRBJ1-5; d_gene: .; v_gene: TRBV19
CDR3aa: CASSPTGLSYEQYF; CDR3nt: TGTGCCAGCAGCCCGACAGGGCTTTCCTACGAGCAGTACTTC; abundance: few; j_gene: TRBJ2-7; d_gene: TRBD1; v_gene: TRBV7-9
CDR3aa: CASSPTPPSSYNEQFF; CDR3nt: TGCGCCAGCAGCCCGACCCCGCCAAGCTCCTACAATGAGCAGTTCTTC; abundance: many; j_gene: TRBJ2-1; d_gene: .; v_gene: TRBV5-1
CDR3aa: CASSHRGATGELFF; CDR3nt: TGTGCCAGCAGCCACAGGGGGGCGACCGGGGAGCTGTTTTTT; abundance: few; j_gene: TRBJ2-2; d_gene: .; v_gene: TRBV3-1
CDR3aa: CASSLSRNTGELFF; CDR3nt: TGTGCTAGCAGCTTAAGCAGGAACACCGGGGAGCTGTTTTTT; abundance: many; j_gene: TRBJ2-2; d_gene: .; v_gene: TRBV5-1
CDR3aa: CAISEGPFF; CDR3nt: TGTGCCATCAGTGAAGGGCCCTTCTTT; abundance: many; j_gene: TRBJ1-1; d_gene: .; v_gene: TRBV10-3
CDR3aa: CASSQGQAGKLFF; CDR3nt: TGTGCCAGCAGCCAAGGTCAAGCGGGAAAACTGTTTTTT; abundance: many; j_gene: TRBJ1-4; d_gene: .; v_gene: TRBV3-1
CDR3aa: CASPQQDTQYF; CDR3nt: TGCGCCAGCCCCCAGCAGGATACGCAGTATTTT; abundance: many; j_gene: TRBJ2-3; d_gene: .; v_gene: TRBV10-2
CDR3aa: CASSGTSGGPVGQFF; CDR3nt: TGTGCCAGCAGCGGGACTAGCGGGGGGCCCGTGGGGCAGTTCTTC; abundance: many; j_gene: TRBJ2-1; d_gene: TRBD2; v_gene: TRBV6-1
CDR3aa: CASSPGPGELFF; CDR3nt: TGTGCCAGCAGCCCGGGGCCCGGGGAGCTGTTTTTT; abundance: many; j_gene: TRBJ2-2; d_gene: .; v_gene: TRBV12-3/TRBV12-4
CDR3aa: CASSRQGLYYEQYF; CDR3nt: TGTGCCAGCTCTCGACAGGGACTTTACTACGAGCAGTACTTC; abundance: .; j_gene: TRBJ2-7; d_gene: .; v_gene: TRBV12-3/TRBV12-4
CDR3aa: CASSSGTGDNSYEQYF; CDR3nt: TGTGCCAGTAGTTCTGGGACAGGCGACAACTCCTACGAGCAGTACTTC; abundance: many; j_gene: TRBJ2-7; d_gene: TRBD1; v_gene: TRBV19
CDR3aa: CASSFDNFWGNEQFF; CDR3nt: TGTGCCAGCAGTTTCGATAACTTCTGGGGAAATGAGCAGTTCTTC; abundance: .; j_gene: TRBJ2-1; d_gene: .; v_gene: TRBV27
CDR3aa: CASSDPSTGGSRGYTF; CDR3nt: TGTGCCAGCAGCGACCCCAGCACAGGGGGTTCCCGCGGCTACACCTTC; abundance: many; j_gene: TRBJ1-2; d_gene: TRBD1; v_gene: TRBV9
CDR3aa: CASSHAGKNQPQHF; CDR3nt: TGCGCCAGCAGCCATGCAGGGAAGAATCAGCCCCAGCATTTT; abundance: many; j_gene: TRBJ1-5; d_gene: .; v_gene: TRBV4-1
CDR3aa: CASSQGSTGSYGYTF; CDR3nt: TGTGCCAGCAGCCAAGGATCGACAGGGAGCTATGGCTACACCTTC; abundance: few; j_gene: TRBJ1-2; d_gene: TRBD1; v_gene: TRBV4-2
CDR3aa: CAISESSYGYTF; CDR3nt: TGTGCCATCAGTGAGTCAAGCTATGGCTACACCTTC; abundance: many; j_gene: TRBJ1-2; d_gene: .; v_gene: TRBV10-3
CDR3aa: CASSLGLAGGNEQYF; CDR3nt: TGTGCCAGCAGCTTGGGACTAGCGGGAGGGAACGAGCAGTACTTC; abundance: many; j_gene: TRBJ2-7; d_gene: TRBD2; v_gene: TRBV7-2
CDR3aa: CASSVRGTDGNTEAFF; CDR3nt: TGTGCCAGCAGCGTAAGGGGGACGGACGGAAACACTGAAGCTTTCTTT; abundance: many; j_gene: TRBJ1-1; d_gene: .; v_gene: TRBV9
CDR3aa: CASSLAIAGGQETQYF; CDR3nt: TGTGCCAGCAGCTTAGCCATAGCGGGGGGGCAAGAGACCCAGTACTTC; abundance: many; j_gene: TRBJ2-5; d_gene: TRBD2; v_gene: TRBV7-2
CDR3aa: CSAHRDPLETQYF; CDR3nt: TGCAGTGCCCACCGGGACCCCCTGGAGACCCAGTACTTC; abundance: few; j_gene: TRBJ2-5; d_gene: .; v_gene: TRBV20-1
CDR3aa: CASSSRNQPQHF; CDR3nt: TGTGCCAGTAGTTCACGGAATCAGCCCCAGCATTTT; abundance: many; j_gene: TRBJ1-5; d_gene: .; v_gene: TRBV19
CDR3aa: CASSEPFETVEGAFF; CDR3nt: TGTGCCAGCAGTGAACCCTTCGAGACAGTGGAGGGAGCTTTCTTT; abundance: many; j_gene: TRBJ1-1; d_gene: .; v_gene: TRBV2
CDR3aa: CASSPGQGLDTQYF; CDR3nt: TGCGCCAGCAGCCCTGGACAGGGATTAGATACGCAGTATTTT; abundance: many; j_gene: TRBJ2-3; d_gene: TRBD1; v_gene: TRBV5-1
CDR3aa: CASSQAPGTAFSPLHF; CDR3nt: TGTGCCAGCAGCCAAGCTCCCGGGACAGCCTTTTCACCCCTCCACTTT; abundance: .; j_gene: TRBJ1-6; d_gene: TRBD1; v_gene: TRBV14
CDR3aa: CASSFIGLAGGQETQYF; CDR3nt: TGTGCCAGCAGCTTTATTGGTTTAGCGGGGGGGCAAGAGACCCAGTACTTC; abundance: .; j_gene: TRBJ2-5; d_gene: TRBD2; v_gene: TRBV7-2
CDR3aa: CASSLARREDEQFF; CDR3nt: TGCGCCAGCAGCTTGGCCCGCAGGGAGGATGAGCAGTTCTTC; abundance: many; j_gene: TRBJ2-1; d_gene: .; v_gene: TRBV5-1
CDR3aa: CASSGTGPNEQFF; CDR3nt: TGTGCCAGCAGCGGTACGGGCCCTAATGAGCAGTTCTTC; abundance: many; j_gene: TRBJ2-1; d_gene: .; v_gene: TRBV5-6
CDR3aa: CASSFAHPSNEQFF; CDR3nt: TGTGCCAGCAGCTTTGCCCACCCGAGCAATGAGCAGTTCTTC; abundance: many; j_gene: TRBJ2-1; d_gene: .; v_gene: TRBV7-8
CDR3aa: CASSQYRDSSYEQYF; CDR3nt: TGCGCCAGCAGCCAATACCGGGACAGCTCCTACGAGCAGTACTTC; abundance: many; j_gene: TRBJ2-7; d_gene: TRBD1; v_gene: TRBV4-3
CDR3aa: CASSYDRGVVNEQYF; CDR3nt: TGTGCCAGCAGCTACGACAGGGGGGTCGTCAACGAGCAGTACTTC; abundance: many; j_gene: TRBJ2-7; d_gene: TRBD1; v_gene: TRBV5-6
CDR3aa: CSARDRASYEQYF; CDR3nt: TGCAGTGCTCGGGACAGGGCCTCCTACGAGCAGTACTTC; abundance: many; j_gene: TRBJ2-7; d_gene: TRBD1; v_gene: TRBV20-1
CDR3aa: CAINPDGGTEAFF; CDR3nt: TGTGCCATCAACCCGGACGGAGGCACTGAAGCTTTCTTT; abundance: many; j_gene: TRBJ1-1; d_gene: .; v_gene: TRBV10-3
CDR3aa: CASSLGALPNTGELFF; CDR3nt: TGTGCCAGCAGCTTAGGAGCGTTACCGAACACCGGGGAGCTGTTTTTT; abundance: many; j_gene: TRBJ2-2; d_gene: .; v_gene: TRBV13
CDR3aa: CSARVPSGARSYNEQFF; CDR3nt: TGCAGTGCTAGAGTACCTAGCGGGGCACGCTCCTACAATGAGCAGTTCTTC; abundance: many; j_gene: TRBJ2-1; d_gene: TRBD2; v_gene: TRBV20-1
CDR3aa: CASSPRGDYGYTF; CDR3nt: TGTGCCAGCAGCCCAAGGGGGGACTATGGCTACACCTTC; abundance: few; j_gene: TRBJ1-2; d_gene: .; v_gene: TRBV7-2
CDR3aa: CARGGGDQPQHF; CDR3nt: TGTGCCAGGGGGGGGGGAGATCAGCCCCAGCATTTT; abundance: many; j_gene: TRBJ1-5; d_gene: .; v_gene: TRBV2
CDR3aa: CASSIATEFYGYTF; CDR3nt: TGCGCCAGCAGCATCGCGACAGAGTTCTATGGCTACACCTTC; abundance: few; j_gene: TRBJ1-2; d_gene: .; v_gene: TRBV5-1
CDR3aa: CASSSSGILPEQFF; CDR3nt: TGTGCCAGCAGTTCTAGCGGGATCCTTCCTGAGCAGTTCTTC; abundance: few; j_gene: TRBJ2-1; d_gene: TRBD2; v_gene: TRBV6-2/TRBV6-3
CDR3aa: CASSFRAGEGPQHF; CDR3nt: TGTGCCAGCAGCTTTAGGGCGGGTGAAGGACCCCAGCATTTT; abundance: .; j_gene: TRBJ1-5; d_gene: .; v_gene: TRBV7-2
CDR3aa: CASSLLSSEAFF; CDR3nt: TGTGCCAGCAGCTTACTTTCCTCTGAAGCTTTCTTT; abundance: many; j_gene: TRBJ1-1; d_gene: .; v_gene: TRBV7-8
CDR3aa: CASSFPLDLSTGELFF; CDR3nt: TGTGCCAGCAGCTTCCCCCTCGACTTATCCACCGGGGAGCTGTTTTTT; abundance: many; j_gene: TRBJ2-2; d_gene: .; v_gene: TRBV7-2
CDR3aa: CSAGRGLAGSWEQYF; CDR3nt: TGCAGTGCTGGAAGAGGACTAGCGGGCTCTTGGGAGCAGTACTTC; abundance: many; j_gene: TRBJ2-7; d_gene: TRBD2; v_gene: TRBV20-1
CDR3aa: CASSPGQSYEQYF; CDR3nt: TGTGCCAGCAGCCCGGGACAGTCCTACGAGCAGTACTTC; abundance: many; j_gene: TRBJ2-7; d_gene: TRBD1; v_gene: TRBV4-2
CDR3aa: CASSLEAAQYF; CDR3nt: TGTGCCAGCAGCTTAGAGGCGGCGCAGTATTTT; abundance: many; j_gene: TRBJ2-3; d_gene: .; v_gene: TRBV7-8
CDR3aa: CSAPLAGGIYNEQFF; CDR3nt: TGCAGTGCTCCGCTAGCGGGGGGGATATACAATGAGCAGTTCTTC; abundance: many; j_gene: TRBJ2-1; d_gene: TRBD2; v_gene: TRBV20-1